Included here is one T cell receptor (beta chain) sequence, with context. The data are from a study of cytomegalovirus exposure and HLA in healthy donors. This CDR3 has 16 residues. Trimming took 5 bases from V and 8 from J; bases not matched to a gene: 18. Germline CDR1 reads SQVTM; CDR2 reads ANQGSEA. A multiplex PCR was run with 60 Vbeta primers and 13 Jbeta primers. Sequenced by immunoSEQ multiplex PCR; TCRdb stores in-frame clones only, minus some. The profile shows fewer than 150,000 clones, 65% to 85% of them singletons. This chain uses TRBV29-1 with TRBJ2-1; TRBD1 agrees at 7 bases. The sequenced sample was PBMCs. This sequence originates from a man aged 50 or older in good health and CMV-seronegative. The CDR3 bases are TGCAGCGTTACAGGGGATGGCTGGCCCCGCGTAGATGAGCAGTTCTTC. It codes for CSVTGDGWPRVDEQFF.